This T cell receptor (beta chain) was captured in a study of blood T cell repertoires in COVID-19. Original data processing: Reference gene primer amplification in the assay estimated nucleated cell counts. TCRdb keeps only in-frame clones here, not all; method: immunoSEQ multiplex PCR. V, J and clone size derive from that table, while D and trimming were established from the DNA sequence. Counted here are 140,000 to 150,000 clones, about 82% occurring once; the ten biggest clones make up about 3%. In its sample, this clone was seen a few times. The ends were cut back, 5 bases at V and 0 bases at J, with 11 bases in the middle. Germline V gene lookup returns CDR1 LNHDA and CDR2 SQIVND (reference sequence). This CDR3 comprises 15 residues.

The specimen sequenced was peripheral blood. The V and J genes are TRBV19 and TRBJ1-5; TRBD1 might be the D (5 bases). This clonotype was obtained from a woman between 40 and 55 years old with active or convalescent COVID-19. The CDR3 protein is CASSRSGNSNQPQHF. For the CDR3, the DNA is TGTGCCAGTAGTCGGTCAGGGAATAGCAATCAGCCCCAGCATTTT.